This T cell receptor (beta chain) was captured by sequencing in a study of T cell responses to AZD1222 COVID-19 vaccine. Across the study: Timing groups of about 4 and about 12 weeks for second doses were pooled.

The repertoire was sequenced with immunoSEQ multiplex PCR; TCRdb's copy has only in-frame clones and lacks some. The data hold 100,000 to 150,000 clones, with 93% observed a single time. Note on this clone: Its antigen is not known.

Study observations and caveats: With dominance at 160-218 and 743-854, vaccine-associated CD4 TCRs spanned spike. Breadth and depth of Spike-specific TCRs rose after two AZD1222 doses. Among the donors, most were white British and more were female, and clonal diversity was possibly underestimated.

The source was peripheral blood, collected on day 0 of AZD1222 vaccination. This sequence originates from an adult in good health.

CDR3 region: CASSLDSSNQPQHF. CDR3 nucleotides: TGTGCCAGCAGCTTAGACAGTAGCAATCAGCCCCAGCATTTT. The rearrangement joins TRBV7-2 to TRBJ1-5; unclear D gene. Trimming took off 1 base at V and 0 bases at J, with 4 bases between the two ends. Germline V gene sequence: CDR1 SGHTA, CDR2 FQGNSA. The CDR3 is 14 amino acids.